This T cell receptor beta chain was recorded in a study of PD-1 blockade in mismatch repair-deficient tumors. Study details: Enrolled about 2012-2016, patients had progressing, pretreated mismatch repair-deficient cancers of about a dozen types.

V was clipped by 7 bases and J by 0 bases, with 15 bases between them. The CDR3 is 15 amino acids. The V gene's germline CDR1 is SNHLY and CDR2 FYNNEI. Generated by immunoSEQ multiplex PCR, the TCRdb table keeps only in-frame clones and is missing some. The data show 55,000 to 85,000 clones, more than 75% seen once. Study results and limitations: Tumor-resident clones, often undetectable pretreatment in blood, expanded then contracted after pembrolizumab.

Every patient had mismatch repair deficiency by PCR or immunohistochemistry. A remark on this clone: The antigen is unknown.

The V gene is TRBV2, the J gene TRBJ1-2; D is ambiguous. The receptor was derived from an adult with mismatch repair-deficient cancer. Sequenced here: peripheral blood, sampled 2 weeks after starting pembrolizumab. The CDR3 DNA reads as TGTGCCAGCAAACTGGGCGGGGTAGCTAACTATGGCTACACCTTC. Encoded protein: CASKLGGVANYGYTF.